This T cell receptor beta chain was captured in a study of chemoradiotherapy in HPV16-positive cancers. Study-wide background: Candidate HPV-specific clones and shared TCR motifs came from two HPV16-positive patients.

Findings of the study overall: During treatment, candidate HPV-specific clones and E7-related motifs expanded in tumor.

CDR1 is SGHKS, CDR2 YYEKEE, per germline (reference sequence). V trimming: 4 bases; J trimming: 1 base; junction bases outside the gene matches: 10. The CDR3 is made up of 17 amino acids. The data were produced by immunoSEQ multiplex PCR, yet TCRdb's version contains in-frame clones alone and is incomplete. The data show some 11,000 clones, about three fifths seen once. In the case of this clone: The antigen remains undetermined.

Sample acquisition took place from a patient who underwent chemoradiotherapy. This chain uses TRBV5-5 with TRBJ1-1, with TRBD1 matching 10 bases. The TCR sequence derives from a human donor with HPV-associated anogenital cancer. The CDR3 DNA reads TGTGCCAGCAGCAACTTGATAGGGACAGGGGAGAACACTGAAGCTTTCTTT. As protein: CASSNLIGTGENTEAFF.